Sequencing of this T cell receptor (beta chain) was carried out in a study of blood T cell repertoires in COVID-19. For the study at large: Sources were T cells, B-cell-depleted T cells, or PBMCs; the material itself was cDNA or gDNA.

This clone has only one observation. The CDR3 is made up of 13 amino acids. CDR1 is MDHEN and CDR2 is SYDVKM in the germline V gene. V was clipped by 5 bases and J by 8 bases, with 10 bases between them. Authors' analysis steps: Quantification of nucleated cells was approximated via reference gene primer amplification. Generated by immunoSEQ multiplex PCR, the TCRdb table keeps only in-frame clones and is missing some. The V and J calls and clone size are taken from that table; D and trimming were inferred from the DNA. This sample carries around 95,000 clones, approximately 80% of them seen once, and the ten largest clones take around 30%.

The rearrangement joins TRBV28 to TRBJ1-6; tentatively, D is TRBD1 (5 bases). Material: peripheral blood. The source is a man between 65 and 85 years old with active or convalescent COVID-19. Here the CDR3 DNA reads TGTGCCAGCAGTAGGGGCGGTTATTCACCCCTCCACTTT. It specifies CASSRGGYSPLHF.